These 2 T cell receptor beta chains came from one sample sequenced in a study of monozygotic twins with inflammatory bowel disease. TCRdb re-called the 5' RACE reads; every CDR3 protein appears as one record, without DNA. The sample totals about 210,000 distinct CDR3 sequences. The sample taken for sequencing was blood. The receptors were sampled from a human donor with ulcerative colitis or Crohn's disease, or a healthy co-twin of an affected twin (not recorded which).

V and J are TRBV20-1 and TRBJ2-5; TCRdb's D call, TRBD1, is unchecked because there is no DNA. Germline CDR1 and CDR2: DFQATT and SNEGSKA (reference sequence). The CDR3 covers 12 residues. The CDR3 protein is CSATRTGETQYF.

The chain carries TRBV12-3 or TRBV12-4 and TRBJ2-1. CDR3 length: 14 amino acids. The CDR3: CASSLRTFNNEQFF.